This entry lists 30 T cell receptor beta chains sequenced from one sample in a study of post-analysis software for immune sequencing data. Notes on the study in general: The five TRBV segments detected at higher frequency in patients than in controls included TRBV5-6, TRBV5-1 and TRBV20-1.

Incorporated into the TCR beta cDNA libraries were unique molecular identifiers, which served to reduce PCR and sequencing biases. In TCRdb, the PCR reads were re-called with MiXCR into one record per CDR3 protein. The table includes about 820,000 distinct CDR3 sequences, under 70% detected once. Antigens for these TCRs are unknown. Sequencing was performed on blood. The receptor set was obtained from a girl between 10 and 17 years old with multiple sclerosis.

The V and J genes are TRBV6-1 and TRBJ2-4; possible D gene TRBD2, 6 bases. V was clipped by 8 bases and J by 0 bases, with 17 bases between them. The CDR3 extends over 16 amino acids. CDR1 and CDR2 from the germline V gene are MNHNS and SASEGT. The CDR3: CASPGDRRGAKNIQYF. CDR3 DNA: TGTGCCAGCCCGGGGGACCGCCGGGGAGCCAAAAACATTCAGTACTTC.

About this clonotype itself: This CDR3 is missing its conserved last phenylalanine or tryptophan, likely due to a read error. This sequence joins TRBV29-1 and TRBJ2-7; 12 nucleotides line up with TRBD2. V shed 6 bases and J 7 bases; nucleotides not matched to a gene: 7. The CDR3 consists of 13 residues. Germline V CDR1 and CDR2: SQVTM, ANQGSEA. The CDR3 here is CSVASGRAREQYC. The CDR3 DNA follows: TGCAGCGTGGCTAGCGGGAGGGCCCGAGAGCAGTACTGC.

V gene TRBV5-1 combines with J gene TRBJ2-1; D may be TRBD1 (6 bases). Germline V CDR1 and CDR2: SGHRS, YFSETQ. V gave up 6 bases and J gave up 0 bases, with 16 bases separating them. The CDR3 totals 16 residues. CDR3 protein: CASTLTGTTSYNEQFF. The CDR3 DNA is TGCGCCAGCACCCTTACCGGGACAACCTCCTACAATGAGCAGTTCTTC.

The V and J genes are TRBV6-6 and TRBJ2-7; D is undetermined. The CDR3 has 14 amino acids. Germline values: CDR1 MNHNY, CDR2 SVGAGI (reference sequence). V gave up 2 bases and J gave up 4 bases, with 12 bases separating them. The CDR3 DNA reads TGTGCCAGCAGTTACCGACACGGAGATTACGAGCAGTACTTC. Amino acids: CASSYRHGDYEQYF.

This clonotype was seen only a few times. The J gene is TRBJ1-2, the V gene TRBV7-2; 8 bases match TRBD1. Germline values: CDR1 SGHTA, CDR2 FQGNSA. There are 14 residues in the CDR3. After removal of 5 bases from V and 4 bases from J, the junction contained 6 bases not matched to a gene. Here the CDR3 DNA reads TGTGCCAGCAGCCAAGGACAGGGAAGCTATGGCTACACCTTC. Translating it yields CASSQGQGSYGYTF.

This rearrangement joins TRBV7-3 to TRBJ2-1; 8 positions agree with TRBD2. V lost 4 bases and J lost 5; bases outside the gene matches: 10. CDR3 length: 16 residues. In germline, CDR1 is SGHTA, CDR2 FQGTGA. CDR3 sequence: CASSSTRAGDHNEQFF. CDR3 bases: TGTGCCAGCAGCTCAACTCGAGCGGGGGATCACAATGAGCAGTTCTTC.

This clonotype turned up a few times. The chain combines TRBV5-1 with TRBJ1-2; D not certain. CDR1 and CDR2 from the germline V gene are SGHRS and YFSETQ. The CDR3 spans 17 residues. The germline V and J ends were trimmed by 0 bases and 3 bases, with 18 bases remaining between them. The CDR3 region is CASSLGATLGPDYGYTF. In nucleotides, the CDR3 is TGCGCCAGCAGCTTGGGGGCCACCTTGGGCCCGGACTATGGCTACACCTTC.

V is TRBV6-1 and J is TRBJ2-5; possible D gene TRBD2, 7 bases. Judging by the DNA end, TRBJ2-7 fits better; the J call may be wrong. This CDR3 region has 13 residues. Germline lookup yields CDR1 MNHNS and CDR2 SASEGT. The CDR3 reads CASSVGGLREQYF. The CDR3 DNA sequence: TGTGCCAGCAGTGTCGGGGGGCTGCGCGAGCAGTACTTC.

The chain has TRBV7-3 and TRBJ2-1; D is undetermined. This CDR3 comprises 13 residues. V lost 1 base, J lost 8 bases, and 9 bases lay in between. Germline CDR1 reads SGHTA; CDR2 reads FQGTGA. The DNA of the CDR3 is TGTGCCAGCAGCTTAAGATATGGCGATGAGCAGTTCTTC. This gives the protein CASSLRYGDEQFF.

V and J are TRBV11-1 and TRBJ2-1; possibly TRBD2 for D (6 bases). CDR1 is SGHAT, CDR2 FQDESV, per germline (reference sequence). The V end was cut by 1 base, the J end by 4 bases, with 14 bases between. The CDR3 is 16 residues long. CDR3 nucleotide sequence: TGTGCCAGCAGCTTAGGGGAGCGGGTTCAATACAATGAGCAGTTCTTC. It encodes CASSLGERVQYNEQFF.

V and J are TRBV12-3 or TRBV12-4 and TRBJ1-2; 11 bases align to TRBD1. This CDR3 is built from 15 residues. V was clipped by 6 bases and J by 2 bases; unmatched bases: 5. The CDR3 sequence is CASSGQGAGNYGYTF. The CDR3 coding sequence is TGTGCCAGCAGCGGACAGGGGGCGGGGAACTATGGCTACACCTTC.

The chain recombines TRBV5-1 with TRBJ1-1; D is unclear. Trimming removed 4 bases from V and 1 base from J, with 8 bases in between. Germline V gene sequence: CDR1 SGHRS, CDR2 YFSETQ. This CDR3 is 13 amino acids long. CDR3: CASSQGTNTEAFF. The CDR3 nucleotides read TGCGCCAGCAGCCAAGGAACGAACACTGAAGCTTTCTTT.

This clonotype was seen only once. This chain uses TRBV12-3 or TRBV12-4 with TRBJ2-1, with 13 bases identical to TRBD2. This CDR3 spans 20 amino acids. Trimming removed 3 bases from V and 6 bases from J; junction bases left unmatched: 17. CDR3 region: CASSFGLGTSGVSGSNEQFF. CDR3 bases: TGTGCCAGCAGTTTTGGGTTGGGGACTAGCGGGGTGAGCGGGTCCAATGAGCAGTTCTTC.

The chain joins TRBV6-5 to TRBJ1-6; 9 bases map to TRBD1. CDR3 length equals 16 residues. CDR1 MNHEY and CDR2 SVGAGI come from the germline V gene. V shed 0 bases and J 7 bases; nucleotides not matched to a gene: 4. The CDR3 protein is CASSYSTGGPNSPLHF. CDR3 coding DNA: TGTGCCAGCAGTTACTCGACAGGGGGGCCAAATTCACCCCTCCACTTT.

The J gene is TRBJ2-1, the V gene TRBV12-3 or TRBV12-4; no clear D. Trimming took off 7 bases at V and 7 bases at J, with 17 bases between the two ends. The CDR3 sequence is 14 residues long. CDR3 in DNA: TGTGCCAGCATTTTTCCCAAGGGCCGGAATGAGCAGTTCTTC. This codes for CASIFPKGRNEQFF.

This clonotype came up a few times. DNA of the CDR3: TGTGCCATCAGTGCCCCCGACAGACTAGAGACCCAGTACTTC. It translates to CAISAPDRLETQYF. This chain links TRBV10-3 with TRBJ2-5; tentatively, D is TRBD1 (5 bases). The V end lost 4 bases, the J end lost 4 bases, and 13 bases lay between the germline ends. The CDR3 covers 14 residues. Germline CDR1 and CDR2: ENHRY and SYGVKD.

The J gene is TRBJ2-1, the V gene TRBV7-9; 8 bases match TRBD1. J lost 7 bases, V lost 3 bases, and 17 bases had no gene match. Per the germline V gene, CDR1 is SEHNR and CDR2 is FQNEAQ (reference sequence). The CDR3 sequence is 18 residues long. For the CDR3, the DNA is TGTGCCAGCAGCTTTCCCCCGCATGGACAGGGCTTCCAGAATGAGCAGTTCTTC. Encoded protein: CASSFPPHGQGFQNEQFF.

The rearrangement uses TRBV29-1 and TRBJ2-7, with D perhaps TRBD1 (5 bases). Germline CDR1 and CDR2: SQVTM and ANQGSEA. The CDR3 totals 15 residues. Trimming removed 3 bases at V and 5 bases at J, with 20 bases between. Here the CDR3 DNA reads TGCAGCGTTGAGCTTTCTGGGCAGGGCGATCACGAGCAGTACTTC. It is translated as CSVELSGQGDHEQYF.

The sample holds a few counts of this clonotype. This chain connects TRBV4-2 to TRBJ2-1; TRBD1 agrees at 7 bases. The ends lost 0 bases at V and 8 bases at J; junction bases unmatched: 7. Germline lookup yields CDR1 LGHNA and CDR2 YNFKEQ. The CDR3 length is 15 residues. In DNA, the CDR3 is TGTGCCAGCAGCCAAGAGCCCCTCACAGGGGATGAGCAGTTCTTC. It yields the protein CASSQEPLTGDEQFF.

The J gene is TRBJ2-4, the V gene TRBV20-1; D might be TRBD2 (7 bases). V was trimmed by 1 base and J by 12 bases, leaving 10 bases between them. The CDR3 has 11 amino acids. Germline V gives CDR1 DFQATT, CDR2 SNEGSKA (reference sequence). The CDR3 sequence is CSARVGGAQYF. CDR3 DNA: TGCAGTGCTAGAGTTGGGGGGGCTCAGTACTTC.

V gene TRBV7-3 combines with J gene TRBJ2-5, with TRBD2 matching over 11 bases. V gave up 5 bases and J gave up 0 bases; unmatched junction bases: 8. This CDR3 spans 17 amino acids. Germline V lookup: CDR1 SGHTA, CDR2 FQGTGA. This CDR3 reads CASSTSGGSGYQETQYF. CDR3 coding DNA: TGTGCCAGCAGCACTAGCGGGGGAAGCGGGTACCAAGAGACCCAGTACTTC.

This clonotype was found a few times. The chain employs TRBV29-1 and TRBJ2-1, with TRBD2 as a possible D gene (6 bases). Germline CDR1 SQVTM, CDR2 ANQGSEA. The V end lost 7 bases, the J end lost 10 bases, and 11 bases lay between the germline ends. This CDR3 region has 10 residues. The CDR3 sequence is CSGGGREQFF. DNA of the CDR3: TGCAGCGGCGGAGGGCGCGAGCAGTTCTTC.

The chain employs TRBV12-3 or TRBV12-4 and TRBJ1-1, with a tentative D call TRBD1 (6 bases). The CDR3 is 16 residues long. The V end lost 7 bases, the J end lost 5 bases, and 23 bases lay between the germline ends. CDR3 DNA sequence: TGTGCCAGCACCCTTAGGGAGCAGGGGCCGGGAACTGAAGCTTTCTTT. This encodes CASTLREQGPGTEAFF.

The CDR3 nucleotides are TGCGCCAGCAGCCTGACAGGGCCCTCAGATACGCAGTATTTT. Encoded protein: CASSLTGPSDTQYF. V and J are TRBV10-1 and TRBJ2-3; 7 bases fit TRBD1. There are 14 residues in the CDR3. Looked up from germline, CDR1 is WNHNN and CDR2 is SYGVQD (reference sequence). V lost 6 bases, J lost 4 bases, and 7 bases stayed unmatched.

The chain is built from TRBV5-1 and TRBJ2-4, with 10 bases fitting TRBD1. Trimming cost V 3 bases and J 2 bases; bases outside gene matches: 5. Looked up from germline, CDR1 is SGHRS and CDR2 is YFSETQ. The CDR3 contains 16 residues. CDR3 sequence reads: CASSSGTGVTKNIQYF. CDR3 sequence (DNA): TGCGCCAGCAGCTCCGGGACAGGGGTGACCAAAAACATTCAGTACTTC.

The chain couples TRBV20-1 to TRBJ1-6; D is uncertain. Germline assignment: CDR1 DFQATT and CDR2 SNEGSKA (reference sequence). Trimming took 0 bases from V and 4 from J, leaving 16 bases between them. There are 17 residues in the CDR3. CDR3: CSARDFRRLGYNSPLHF. The DNA for the CDR3 is TGCAGTGCTAGAGATTTCCGTCGACTGGGATATAATTCACCCCTCCACTTT.

The chain joins TRBV4-1 to TRBJ1-5; no definite D call. Trimming took 0 bases from V and 0 from J, leaving 18 bases between them. Germline CDR1 MGHRA, CDR2 YSYEKL. This CDR3 is 19 amino acids long. The CDR3 here is CASSQDLTLRLDSNQPQHF. DNA for the CDR3: TGCGCCAGCAGCCAAGATTTGACCTTACGTTTGGATAGCAATCAGCCCCAGCATTTT.

A few counts support this clonotype. The chain couples TRBV6-5 to TRBJ2-7; either TRBD1 or TRBD2 may supply D (5 bases each). Germline V gene data show CDR1 as MNHEY and CDR2 as SVGAGI. The CDR3 is made up of 13 amino acids. Trimming left V 7 bases short and J 4 bases short, with 14 bases between. CDR3 bases: TGTGCCAGCACCCTCACTGGGGGATACGAGCAGTACTTC. It encodes CASTLTGGYEQYF.

This chain joins TRBV11-2 and TRBJ2-3; 13 positions match TRBD2. V shed 5 bases, J shed 4 bases, and the junction held 9 bases outside the gene matches. Germline V gene lookup returns CDR1 SGHAT and CDR2 FQNNGV. The CDR3 length is 17 residues. CDR3 loop: CASSQPLGLAGADTQYF. As DNA, the CDR3 is TGTGCCAGCAGCCAACCTCTAGGACTAGCGGGAGCAGATACGCAGTATTTT.

The chain uses TRBV5-8 and TRBJ2-4, with D perhaps TRBD1 (6 bases). The length of the CDR3 is 18 residues. Germline V CDR1 and CDR2: SGHTS, YDEGEE. Trimming stripped 0 bases from V and 0 bases from J, with 16 bases between. CDR3 bases: TGTGCCAGCAGCTTGGTGGAAGAGGGGGTGCTAGCCAAAAACATTCAGTACTTC. Amino acid sequence: CASSLVEEGVLAKNIQYF.